This paragraph reports one TCR beta chain. The data originate from a study of blood T cell repertoires in COVID-19. Data came from immunoSEQ multiplex PCR; TCRdb stores just in-frame clones and leaves some out. In the table there are roughly 39,000 clones, around 83% of which are singletons. Sequencing input: peripheral blood. The receptor was derived from a man between 50 and 59 years old in a cohort sampled during active COVID-19.

The chain's CDR3 is CSVRQGARGTEAFF. The CDR3 DNA is TGCAGCGTGAGACAGGGGGCGCGAGGGACTGAAGCTTTCTTT. The V call is TRBV29-1, the J call TRBJ1-1; TRBD1 agrees at 10 bases. The CDR3 is made up of 14 amino acids. The germline gives CDR1 SQVTM, CDR2 ANQGSEA. V shed 6 bases and J 5 bases; nucleotides not matched to a gene: 9. The full variable domain, in which reference TRBV29-1 and TRBJ1-1 provide the parts outside the CDR3, is SAVISQKPSRDICQRGTSLTIQCQVDSQVTMMFWYRQQPGQSLTLIATANQGSEATYESGFVIDKFPISRPNLTFSTLTVSNMSPEDSSIYLCSVRQGARGTEAFFGQGTRLTVV.